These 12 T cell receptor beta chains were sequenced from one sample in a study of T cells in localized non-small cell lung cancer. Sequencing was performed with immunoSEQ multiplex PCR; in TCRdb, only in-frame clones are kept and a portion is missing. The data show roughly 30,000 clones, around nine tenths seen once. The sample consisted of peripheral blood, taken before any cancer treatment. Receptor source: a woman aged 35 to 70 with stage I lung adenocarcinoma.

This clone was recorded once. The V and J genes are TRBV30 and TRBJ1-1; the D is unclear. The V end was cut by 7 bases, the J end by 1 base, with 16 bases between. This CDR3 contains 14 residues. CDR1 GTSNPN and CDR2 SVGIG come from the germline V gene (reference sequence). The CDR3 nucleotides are TGTGCCTTCCGGAGAAGCCACCGGAACACTGAAGCTTTCTTT. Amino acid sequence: CAFRRSHRNTEAFF.

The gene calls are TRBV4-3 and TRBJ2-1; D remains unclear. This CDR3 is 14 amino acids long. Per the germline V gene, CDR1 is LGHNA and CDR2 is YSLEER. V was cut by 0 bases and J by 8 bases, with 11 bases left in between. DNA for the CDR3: TGCGCCAGCAGCCAAGAAGGTGGGTCCCATGAGCAGTTCTTC. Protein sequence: CASSQEGGSHEQFF.

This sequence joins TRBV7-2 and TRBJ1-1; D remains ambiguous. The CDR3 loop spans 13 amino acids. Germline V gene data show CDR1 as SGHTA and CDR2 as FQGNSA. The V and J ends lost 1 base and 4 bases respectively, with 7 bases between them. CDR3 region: CASSLGFVTEAFF. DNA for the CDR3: TGTGCCAGCAGCTTAGGGTTTGTCACTGAAGCTTTCTTT.

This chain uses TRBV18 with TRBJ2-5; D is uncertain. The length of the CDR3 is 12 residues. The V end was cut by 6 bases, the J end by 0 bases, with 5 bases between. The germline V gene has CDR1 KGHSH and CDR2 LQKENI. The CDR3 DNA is TGTGCCAGCTCTTACGACCAAGAGACCCAGTACTTC. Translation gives CASSYDQETQYF.

CDR3: CASSLEGKGYTF. DNA of the CDR3: TGTGCCAGCAGCTTAGAGGGGAAGGGCTACACCTTC. The chain uses TRBV7-9 and TRBJ1-2; D might be TRBD1 (5 bases). Germline V gene data show CDR1 as SEHNR and CDR2 as FQNEAQ (reference sequence). Trimming removed 1 base at V and 8 bases at J, with 8 bases between. The CDR3 extends over 12 amino acids.

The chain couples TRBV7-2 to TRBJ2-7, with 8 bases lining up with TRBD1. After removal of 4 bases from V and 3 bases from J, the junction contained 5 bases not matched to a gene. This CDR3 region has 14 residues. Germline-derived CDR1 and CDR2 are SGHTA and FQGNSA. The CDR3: CASSSQGAVYEQYF. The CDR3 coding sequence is TGTGCCAGCAGCTCGCAGGGGGCGGTCTACGAGCAGTACTTC.

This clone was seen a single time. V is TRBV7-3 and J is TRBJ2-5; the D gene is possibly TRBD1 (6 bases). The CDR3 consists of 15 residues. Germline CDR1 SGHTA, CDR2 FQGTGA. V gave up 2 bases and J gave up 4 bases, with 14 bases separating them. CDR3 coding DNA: TGTGCCAGCAGCTTAGACAGCGCCAGGGGAGAGACCCAGTACTTC. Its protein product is CASSLDSARGETQYF.

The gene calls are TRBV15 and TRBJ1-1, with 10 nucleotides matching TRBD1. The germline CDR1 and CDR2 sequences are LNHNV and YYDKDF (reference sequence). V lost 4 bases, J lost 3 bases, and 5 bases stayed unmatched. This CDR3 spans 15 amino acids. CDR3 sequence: CATSISGQGDTEAFF. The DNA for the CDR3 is TGTGCCACCAGCATATCAGGACAGGGGGACACTGAAGCTTTCTTT.

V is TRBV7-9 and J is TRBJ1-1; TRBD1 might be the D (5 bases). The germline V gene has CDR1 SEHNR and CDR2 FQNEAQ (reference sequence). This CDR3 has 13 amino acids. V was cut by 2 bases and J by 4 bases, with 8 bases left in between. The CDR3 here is CASSLSGGTEAFF. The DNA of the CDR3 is TGTGCCAGCAGCTTATCGGGGGGCACTGAAGCTTTCTTT.

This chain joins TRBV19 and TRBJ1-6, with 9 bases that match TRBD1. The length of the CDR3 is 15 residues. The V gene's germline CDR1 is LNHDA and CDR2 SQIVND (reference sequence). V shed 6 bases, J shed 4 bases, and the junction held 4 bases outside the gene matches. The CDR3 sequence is CASSPQGAYNSPLHF. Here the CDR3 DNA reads TGTGCCAGTAGCCCACAGGGGGCTTATAATTCACCCCTCCACTTT. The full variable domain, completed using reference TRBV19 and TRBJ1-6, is DGGITQSPKYLFRKEGQNVTLSCEQNLNHDAMYWYRQDPGQGLRLIYYSQIVNDFQKGDIAEGYSVSREKKESFPLTVTSAQKNPTAFYLCASSPQGAYNSPLHFGNGTRLTVT.

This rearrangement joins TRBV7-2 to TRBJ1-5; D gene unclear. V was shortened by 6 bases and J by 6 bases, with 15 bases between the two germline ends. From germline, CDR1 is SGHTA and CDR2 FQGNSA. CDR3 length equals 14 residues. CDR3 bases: TGTGCCAGCAGAGCGGTAGATGTCACTCAGCCCCAGCATTTT. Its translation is CASRAVDVTQPQHF.

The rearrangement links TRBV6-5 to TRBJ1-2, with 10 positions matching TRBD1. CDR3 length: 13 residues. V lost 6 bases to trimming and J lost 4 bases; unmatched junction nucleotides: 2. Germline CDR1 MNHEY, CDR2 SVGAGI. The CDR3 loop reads CASRTGGGYGYTF. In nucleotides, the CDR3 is TGTGCCAGCAGGACAGGGGGCGGCTATGGCTACACCTTC.